The 22 T cell receptor beta chains in this list originate from one sample, sequenced in a study of blood T cell repertoires in COVID-19. Assay: immunoSEQ multiplex PCR; the TCRdb copy retains only in-frame clones and omits some. This table holds around 220,000 clones, 80% to 90% found once. Input material: peripheral blood. All receptors derive from a man in his fifties with acute or convalescent COVID-19.

This clone came up a few times. V and J are TRBV27 and TRBJ2-7; D is possibly TRBD2 (6 bases). The V end was cut by 2 bases, the J end by 4 bases, with 12 bases between. CDR3 length equals 14 residues. The germline gives CDR1 MNHEY, CDR2 SMNVEV (reference sequence). CDR3 protein: CASSLGGYGYEQYF. The DNA of the CDR3 is TGTGCCAGCAGTTTAGGGGGGTATGGGTACGAGCAGTACTTC.

In its sample, this clone was seen once. This rearrangement joins TRBV6-5 to TRBJ1-2; D is uncertain. Trimming stripped 1 base from V and 2 bases from J, with 5 bases between. The CDR3 runs to 13 residues. Germline V gives CDR1 MNHEY, CDR2 SVGAGI. The CDR3, as DNA: TGTGCCAGCAGTTACTACAAAAACTATGGCTACACCTTC. As protein: CASSYYKNYGYTF.

V gene TRBV5-1 combines with J gene TRBJ2-2; D may be TRBD1 (7 bases). This CDR3 has 16 amino acids. V was pared by 2 bases and J by 6 bases, with 17 bases between. Looked up from germline, CDR1 is SGHRS and CDR2 is YFSETQ. CDR3 residues: CASSLTRGVLPGELFF. In DNA form, the CDR3 reads TGCGCCAGCAGCTTAACCAGGGGGGTGCTTCCCGGGGAGCTGTTTTTT. Together with reference TRBV5-1 and TRBJ2-2, the CDR3 gives the full variable domain: KAGVTQTPRYLIKTRGQQVTLSCSPISGHRSVSWYQQTPGQGLQFLFEYFSETQRNKGNFPGRFSGRQFSNSRSEMNVSTLELGDSALYLCASSLTRGVLPGELFFGEGSRLTVL.

This sequence joins TRBV5-1 and TRBJ2-1; tentatively, D is TRBD1 (5 bases). V lost 4 bases to trimming and J lost 8 bases, with 13 bases between them. This CDR3 is built from 13 residues. Germline V lookup: CDR1 SGHRS, CDR2 YFSETQ. The CDR3 DNA reads as TGCGCCAGCAGCATGGCAGGGAAGGATGAGCAGTTCTTC. It yields the protein CASSMAGKDEQFF.

The rearrangement joins TRBV6-5 to TRBJ1-6; 8 bases map to TRBD1. Germline V gene data show CDR1 as MNHEY and CDR2 as SVGAGI. With V trimmed by 11 bases and J by 12 bases, 18 bases remained unmatched. The CDR3 runs 15 residues. The DNA for the CDR3 is TGTGCCTCCTCGCGGGACAGGTTAAGTTTGGGACCCCTCCACTTT. Its protein product is CASSRDRLSLGPLHF.

This chain links TRBV7-2 with TRBJ2-5; weak D call: TRBD2 (5 bases). The germline V and J ends were trimmed by 5 bases and 5 bases, with 15 bases remaining between them. Germline values: CDR1 SGHTA, CDR2 FQGNSA. The CDR3 is 14 residues long. CDR3 DNA: TGTGCCAGCAGCCCGGGAATCGGTTCGGAGACCCAGTACTTC. Its translation: CASSPGIGSETQYF. The whole variable domain, remainder taken from reference TRBV7-2 and TRBJ2-5, is GAGVSQSPSNKVTEKGKDVELRCDPISGHTALYWYRQSLGQGLEFLIYFQGNSAPDKSGLPSDRFSAERTGGSVSTLTIQRTQQEDSAVYLCASSPGIGSETQYFGPGTRLLVL.

The chain combines TRBV19 with TRBJ1-4, with D uncertain. Germline CDR1 LNHDA, CDR2 SQIVND (reference sequence). This CDR3 has 12 amino acids. With 6 bases removed from V and 5 bases from J, the gap between germline ends came to 7 bases. Here the CDR3 DNA reads TGTGCCAGTAGCAGGCAGAATGAAAAACTGTTTTTT. Protein product: CASSRQNEKLFF.

This chain links TRBV6-5 with TRBJ1-5; 7 bases are shared with TRBD1. The CDR3 consists of 14 residues. V shed 6 bases, J shed 0 bases, and the junction held 2 bases outside the gene matches. Germline V gene sequence: CDR1 MNHEY, CDR2 SVGAGI. CDR3 sequence: CASSGQDSNQPQHF. CDR3 sequence (DNA): TGTGCCAGCAGCGGACAGGATAGCAATCAGCCCCAGCATTTT.

This clone was observed once. V usage is TRBV6-2 or TRBV6-3 and J usage is TRBJ1-1; D remains unclear. Trimming left V 2 bases short and J 0 bases short, with 7 bases between. The CDR3 spans 14 residues. Per germline, CDR1 MNHEY and CDR2 SVGEGT. The CDR3 nucleotides read TGTGCCAGCAGTTACCCCCCTCTGAACACTGAAGCTTTCTTT. Translating it yields CASSYPPLNTEAFF.

This rearrangement joins TRBV9 to TRBJ2-1; 7 nucleotides align to TRBD2. CDR3 length: 14 amino acids. V was clipped by 3 bases and J by 2 bases; unmatched bases: 2. The germline V gene has CDR1 SGDLS and CDR2 YYNGEE. The CDR3 reads CASSAGGTYNEQFF. CDR3 sequence (DNA): TGTGCCAGCAGCGCGGGGGGAACCTACAATGAGCAGTTCTTC.

V usage is TRBV4-1 and J usage is TRBJ2-3; a weak D match, TRBD1 (6 bases). The germline V gene encodes CDR1 MGHRA and CDR2 YSYEKL. V was pared by 0 bases and J by 3 bases, with 16 bases between. There are 17 residues in the CDR3. For the CDR3, the DNA is TGCGCCAGCAGCCAAGAGGCTGGGACACTGGCAACAGATACGCAGTATTTT. It is translated as CASSQEAGTLATDTQYF.

Only a few counts were recorded for this clone. V gene TRBV9 combines with J gene TRBJ1-6, with TRBD1 matching over 9 bases. J lost 5 bases, V lost 3 bases, and 9 bases had no gene match. CDR1 and CDR2 from the germline V gene are SGDLS and YYNGEE. This CDR3 region has 17 residues. CDR3 sequence: CASSARTGAMDNSPLHF. In nucleotides, the CDR3 is TGTGCCAGCAGCGCCCGGACAGGGGCGATGGATAATTCACCCCTCCACTTT. The full variable domain, its missing parts supplied by reference TRBV9 and TRBJ1-6, is DSGVTQTPKHLITATGQRVTLRCSPRSGDLSVYWYQQSLDQGLQFLIQYYNGEERAKGNILERFSAQQFPDLHSELNLSSLELGDSALYFCASSARTGAMDNSPLHFGNGTRLTVT.

The chain is built from TRBV5-1 and TRBJ2-2; D is unresolved. The CDR3 covers 15 residues. Trimming took 1 base from V and 1 from J, leaving 8 bases between them. In germline, CDR1 is SGHRS, CDR2 YFSETQ. This CDR3 is CASSLSQVNTGELFF. CDR3 bases: TGCGCCAGCAGCTTGTCTCAGGTGAACACCGGGGAGCTGTTTTTT.

This chain uses TRBV2 with TRBJ1-2, with D perhaps TRBD1 (6 bases). V dropped 4 bases and J dropped 4 bases, with 10 bases sitting between them. The CDR3 is 13 residues long. The germline V gene encodes CDR1 SNHLY and CDR2 FYNNEI. The CDR3 here is CASSGTGSYGYTF. The CDR3, as DNA: TGTGCCAGCAGTGGAACAGGGAGCTATGGCTACACCTTC.

The J gene is TRBJ1-2, the V gene TRBV2, with a weak D call TRBD1 (5 bases). The CDR3 has 14 amino acids. Germline V lookup: CDR1 SNHLY, CDR2 FYNNEI. Trimming shortened V by 3 bases and J by 4 bases, and 12 bases separated the two germline ends. CDR3 nucleotides: TGTGCCAGCAGTGACGGCAGGGTCATCTATGGCTACACCTTC. Protein: CASSDGRVIYGYTF.

This chain links TRBV18 with TRBJ2-1; 10 bases map to TRBD2. Germline V gene data show CDR1 as KGHSH and CDR2 as LQKENI. This CDR3 is 14 amino acids long. The trim removed 1 base at V and 9 bases at J, leaving 3 bases unmatched. The CDR3 DNA reads TGTGCCAGCTCACCACTAGCGGGGGGAGGTGAGCAGTTCTTC. Its translation: CASSPLAGGGEQFF.

The rearrangement joins TRBV5-5 to TRBJ1-2; D unclear. This CDR3 comprises 16 residues. Per germline, CDR1 SGHKS and CDR2 YYEKEE (reference sequence). V lost 0 bases to trimming and J lost 7 bases, with 19 bases between them. The CDR3 is CASSLDRAALEGGYTF. In DNA, the CDR3 is TGTGCCAGCAGCTTGGATCGGGCGGCGCTTGAGGGTGGCTACACCTTC.

This clone appeared once. The rearrangement joins TRBV13 to TRBJ2-3; the match to TRBD2 covers 14 bases. Trimming removed 5 bases from V and 0 bases from J; junction bases left unmatched: 4. From germline, CDR1 is PRHDT and CDR2 FYEKMQ (reference sequence). CDR3 length equals 17 residues. For the CDR3, the DNA is TGTGCCAGCAGCGGGACTAGCGGGGGAGTTAGCACAGATACGCAGTATTTT. Its translation is CASSGTSGGVSTDTQYF.

The CDR3 here is CASSGADLKNIQYF. The CDR3 bases are TGCGCCAGCAGTGGAGCGGACCTCAAAAACATTCAGTACTTC. V usage is TRBV10-1 and J usage is TRBJ2-4, with D perhaps matching TRBD2 (5 bases). Germline V gene lookup returns CDR1 WNHNN and CDR2 SYGVQD (reference sequence). V was clipped by 4 bases and J by 3 bases, with 10 bases between them. CDR3 length equals 14 residues.

In this sample, this clone turned up once. The J gene is TRBJ2-1, the V gene TRBV7-3, with 10 bases aligning to TRBD2. The V gene's germline CDR1 is SGHTA and CDR2 FQGTGA. The CDR3 covers 17 residues. V lost 5 bases and J lost 7; bases outside the gene matches: 14. As DNA, the CDR3 is TGTGCCAGCAGCCCCCACCTAAGCGGGGGGGCCCTAAATGAGCAGTTCTTC. Its protein is CASSPHLSGGALNEQFF.

The chain recombines TRBV29-1 with TRBJ2-3; D is ambiguous. With 4 bases removed from V and 0 bases from J, the gap between germline ends came to 5 bases. CDR3 length: 12 residues. Germline CDR1 and CDR2: SQVTM and ANQGSEA. The CDR3 is CSVGASTDTQYF. CDR3 DNA: TGCAGCGTTGGGGCAAGCACAGATACGCAGTATTTT.

The chain couples TRBV7-9 to TRBJ2-1; 9 bases map to TRBD2. Germline-derived CDR1 and CDR2 are SEHNR and FQNEAQ (reference sequence). This CDR3 is built from 15 residues. Trimming at V came to 5 bases and at J to 4 bases, leaving 6 bases not matched to a gene. Written as DNA, the CDR3 is TGTGCCAGCAGCCCAAGCGGGGGGCCTTACAATGAGCAGTTCTTC. This encodes CASSPSGGPYNEQFF.